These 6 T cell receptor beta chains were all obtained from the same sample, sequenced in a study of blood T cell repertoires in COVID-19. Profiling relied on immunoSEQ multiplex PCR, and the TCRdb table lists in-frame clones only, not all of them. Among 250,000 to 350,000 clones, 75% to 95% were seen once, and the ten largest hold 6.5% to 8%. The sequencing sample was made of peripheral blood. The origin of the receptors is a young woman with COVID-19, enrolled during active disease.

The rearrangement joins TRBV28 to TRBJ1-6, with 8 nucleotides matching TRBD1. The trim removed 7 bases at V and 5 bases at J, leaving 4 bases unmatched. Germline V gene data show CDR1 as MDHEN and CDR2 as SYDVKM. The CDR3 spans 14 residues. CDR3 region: CASTQDRDNSPLHF. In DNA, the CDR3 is TGTGCCAGCACCCAGGACAGGGATAATTCACCCCTCCACTTT. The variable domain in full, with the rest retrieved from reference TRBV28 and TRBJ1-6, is DVKVTQSSRYLVKRTGEKVFLECVQDMDHENMFWYRQDPGLGLRLIYFSYDVKMKEKGDIPEGYSVSREKKERFSLILESASTNQTSMYLCASTQDRDNSPLHFGNGTRLTVT.

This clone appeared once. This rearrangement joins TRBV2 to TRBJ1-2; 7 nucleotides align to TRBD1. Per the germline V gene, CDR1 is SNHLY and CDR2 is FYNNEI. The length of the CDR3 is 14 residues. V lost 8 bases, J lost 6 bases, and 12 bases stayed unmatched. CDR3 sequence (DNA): TGTGCCAGCGACTGGCGAGGGGGCGCGGATGGCTACACCTTC. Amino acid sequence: CASDWRGGADGYTF.

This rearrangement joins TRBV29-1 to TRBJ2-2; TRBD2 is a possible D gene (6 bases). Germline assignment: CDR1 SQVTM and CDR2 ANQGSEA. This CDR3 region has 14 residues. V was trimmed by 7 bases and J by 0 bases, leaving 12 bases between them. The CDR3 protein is CSGSGETNTGELFF. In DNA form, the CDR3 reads TGCAGCGGGTCGGGGGAAACGAACACCGGGGAGCTGTTTTTT.

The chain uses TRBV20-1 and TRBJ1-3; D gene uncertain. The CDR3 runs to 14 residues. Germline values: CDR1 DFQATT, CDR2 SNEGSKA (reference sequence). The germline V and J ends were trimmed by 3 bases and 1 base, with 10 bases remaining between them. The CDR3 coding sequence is TGCAGTGCTAGTCCAGGTCCGTCTGGAAACACCATATATTTT. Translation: CSASPGPSGNTIYF.

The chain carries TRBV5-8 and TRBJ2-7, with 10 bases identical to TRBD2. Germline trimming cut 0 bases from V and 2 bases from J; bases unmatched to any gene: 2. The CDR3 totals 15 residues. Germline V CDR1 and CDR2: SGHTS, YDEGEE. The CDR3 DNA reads TGTGCCAGCAGCTTGGGGACTAGCGGAACCTACGAGCAGTACTTC. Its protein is CASSLGTSGTYEQYF.

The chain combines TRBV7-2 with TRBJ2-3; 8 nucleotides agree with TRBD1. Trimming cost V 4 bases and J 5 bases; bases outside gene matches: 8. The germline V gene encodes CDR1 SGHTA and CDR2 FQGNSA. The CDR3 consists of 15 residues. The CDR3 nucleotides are TGTGCCAGCAGCTCCTGGGACAGGTCGGGAGATACGCAGTATTTT. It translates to CASSSWDRSGDTQYF.